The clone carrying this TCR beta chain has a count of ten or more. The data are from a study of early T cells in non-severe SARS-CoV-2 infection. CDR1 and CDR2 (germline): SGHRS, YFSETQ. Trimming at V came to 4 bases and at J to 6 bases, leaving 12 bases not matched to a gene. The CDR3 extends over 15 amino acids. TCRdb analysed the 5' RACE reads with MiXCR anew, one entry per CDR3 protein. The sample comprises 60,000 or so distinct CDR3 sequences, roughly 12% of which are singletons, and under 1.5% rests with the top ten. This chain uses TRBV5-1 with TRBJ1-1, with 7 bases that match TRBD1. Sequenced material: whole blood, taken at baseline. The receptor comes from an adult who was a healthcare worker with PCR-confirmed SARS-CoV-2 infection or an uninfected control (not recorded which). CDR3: CASSLRVGQDAEAFF. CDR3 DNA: TGCGCCAGCAGCCTCCGGGTTGGACAGGACGCTGAAGCTTTCTTT.